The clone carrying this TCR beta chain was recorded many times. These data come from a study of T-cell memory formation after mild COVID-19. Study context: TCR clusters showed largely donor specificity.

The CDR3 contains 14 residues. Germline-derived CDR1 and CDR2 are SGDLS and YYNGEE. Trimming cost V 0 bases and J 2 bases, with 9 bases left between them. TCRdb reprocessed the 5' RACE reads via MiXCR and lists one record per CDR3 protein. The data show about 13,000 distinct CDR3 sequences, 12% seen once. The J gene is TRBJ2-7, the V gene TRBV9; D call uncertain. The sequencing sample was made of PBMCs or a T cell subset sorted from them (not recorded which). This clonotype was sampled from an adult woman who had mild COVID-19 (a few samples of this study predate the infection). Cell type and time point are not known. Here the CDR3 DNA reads TGTGCCAGCAGCGTAGGTTTAAGAACCTACGAGCAGTACTTC. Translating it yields CASSVGLRTYEQYF.